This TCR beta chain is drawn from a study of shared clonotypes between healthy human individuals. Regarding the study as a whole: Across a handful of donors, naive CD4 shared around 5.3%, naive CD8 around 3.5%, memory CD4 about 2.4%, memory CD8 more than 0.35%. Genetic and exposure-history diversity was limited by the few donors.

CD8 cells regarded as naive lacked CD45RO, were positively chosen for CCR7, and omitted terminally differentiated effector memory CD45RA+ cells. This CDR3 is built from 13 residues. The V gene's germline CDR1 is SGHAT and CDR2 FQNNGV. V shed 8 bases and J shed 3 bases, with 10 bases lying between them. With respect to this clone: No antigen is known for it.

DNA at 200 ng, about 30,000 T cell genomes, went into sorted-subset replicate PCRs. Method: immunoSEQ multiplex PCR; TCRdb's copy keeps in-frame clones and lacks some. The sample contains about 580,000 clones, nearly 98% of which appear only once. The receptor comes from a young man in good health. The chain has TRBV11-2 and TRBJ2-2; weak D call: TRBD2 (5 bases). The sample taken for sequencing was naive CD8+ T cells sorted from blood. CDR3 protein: CASDWGDTGELFF. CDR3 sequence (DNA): TGTGCCAGCGATTGGGGAGACACCGGGGAGCTGTTTTTT.